The sequence of this T cell receptor beta chain was determined in a study of CD8 T cells in Susac syndrome. Study-level information: When blood was collected, patients with Susac syndrome were therapy-naive, were taking corticosteroids, or were receiving intravenous immunoglobulin alone.

Study-wide results and limits: Where Susac syndrome CD4+ T cell repertoires were concerned, no clonal expansion was evident.

This clonotype is a singleton in its sample. The antigen remains unidentified. Random hexamers served to reverse transcribe roughly 0.5 to 1 ug RNA. Amplification of TCR beta CDR3 spanned 54 Vbeta and 13 Jbeta via immunoSEQ multiplex PCR. In TCRdb, the immunoSEQ multiplex PCR reads were re-called with MiXCR into one record per CDR3 protein. The table records approximately 150,000 distinct CDR3 sequences, around 95% of them present only once. The V and J ends lost 4 bases and 8 bases, in that order; junction bases with no gene match: 15. This CDR3 spans 16 amino acids. Germline CDR1 reads SGHDT; CDR2 reads YYEEEE.

This clonotype was sampled from a human donor with Susac syndrome. V usage is TRBV5-6 and J usage is TRBJ2-1; 7 bases align to TRBD2. Sequencing was performed on CD4+ T cells from PBMCs. The chain's CDR3 is CASSPLRASGVYEQFF. The CDR3 DNA reads TGTGCCAGCAGCCCACTCCGGGCTAGCGGTGTGTATGAGCAGTTCTTC.